These 22 T cell receptor beta chains share one sample of origin, sequenced in a study of technical replicates of blood from a handful of donors. The table came from immunoSEQ multiplex PCR; TCRdb's copy has only in-frame clones and leaves some out. The data show 60,000 to 85,000 clones, about 94% seen once. Sequenced sample: T cells isolated from PBMCs. These receptor sequences come from a human donor in good health.

This sequence joins TRBV10-3 and TRBJ1-5; tentatively, D is TRBD1 (5 bases). Per the germline V gene, CDR1 is ENHRY and CDR2 is SYGVKD. This CDR3 has 17 amino acids. V was trimmed by 0 bases and J by 5 bases, leaving 17 bases between them. The CDR3 protein is CAISESFSEWGDQPQHF. The CDR3, as DNA: TGTGCCATCAGTGAGTCCTTCTCTGAGTGGGGCGATCAGCCCCAGCATTTT.

This clone has a single count. This sequence joins TRBV30 and TRBJ2-5; D is possibly TRBD1 (5 bases). V lost 1 base and J lost 2, with 11 bases in between. This CDR3 is built from 14 residues. CDR1 is GTSNPN and CDR2 is SVGIG in the germline V gene (reference sequence). The DNA of the CDR3 is TGTGCCTGGAGTGGGCAGGGATATCAAGAGACCCAGTACTTC. This encodes CAWSGQGYQETQYF. Full variable domain (missing parts from reference TRBV30 and TRBJ2-5): SQTIHQWPATLVQPVGSPLSLECTVEGTSNPNLYWYRQAAGRGLQLLFYSVGIGQISSEVPQNLSASRPQDRQFILSSKKLLLSDSGFYLCAWSGQGYQETQYFGPGTRLLVL.

The chain uses TRBV7-5 and TRBJ2-1; the D segment call TRBD1 is taken from the table without a DNA check. TRBV7-5 constitutes a pseudogene. The CDR3 has 20 residues. Written as DNA, the CDR3 is TGTGTCAGAAGCTTAGCGCGTCGGTATCATTCAGGGGATGCACCCAATGAGCAGTTCTTC. Protein sequence: CVRSLARRYHSGDAPNEQFF.

The V call is TRBV28, the J call TRBJ2-3; D may be TRBD2 (6 bases). The germline V gene encodes CDR1 MDHEN and CDR2 SYDVKM. V was clipped by 2 bases and J by 6 bases, with 6 bases between them. This CDR3 comprises 12 residues. The CDR3 region has the DNA TGTGCCAGCAGTTTAGGAGGGGATACGCAGTATTTT. Its translation: CASSLGGDTQYF.

The chain carries TRBV19 and TRBJ2-5, with 7 bases fitting TRBD1. The CDR3 runs to 13 residues. Germline V gives CDR1 LNHDA, CDR2 SQIVND (reference sequence). CDR3: CAANSGGQETQYF. Written as DNA, the CDR3 is TGTGCAGCGAACTCAGGGGGTCAAGAGACCCAGTACTTC.

The chain combines TRBV5-6 with TRBJ1-1, with 9 nucleotides matching TRBD1. Trimming took 4 bases from V and 8 from J; bases not matched to a gene: 6. The CDR3 totals 13 residues. Per the germline V gene, CDR1 is SGHDT and CDR2 is YYEEEE. The CDR3 bases are TGTGCCAGCAGCCGCGGGACAGGGCAAGAAGCTTTCTTT. This codes for CASSRGTGQEAFF.

This clone was seen a single time. This chain connects TRBV5-1 to TRBJ2-4; TRBD2 might be the D (5 bases). Germline loops: CDR1 SGHRS, CDR2 YFSETQ. V shed 4 bases and J shed 7 bases, with 12 bases lying between them. The CDR3 sequence is 13 residues long. The CDR3 reads CASSPGPGNIQYF. In nucleotides, the CDR3 is TGCGCCAGCAGCCCGGGCCCGGGGAACATTCAGTACTTC.

This sequence joins TRBV7-8 and TRBJ2-3; D ambiguous. The CDR3 totals 14 residues. CDR1 and CDR2 from the germline V gene are SGHVS and FQNEAQ. The germline V and J ends were trimmed by 1 base and 6 bases, with 11 bases remaining between them. The CDR3 nucleotides read TGTGCCAGCAGCTTAGACGTGGCCCCGGATACGCAGTATTTT. Its translation: CASSLDVAPDTQYF.

The chain is built from TRBV29-1 and TRBJ2-6; D possibly corresponds to TRBD1 (6 bases). The length of the CDR3 is 16 residues. Germline CDR1 reads SQVTM; CDR2 reads ANQGSEA. V was pared by 5 bases and J by 0 bases, with 14 bases between. CDR3 amino acids: CSVQGQTRSGANVLTF. The DNA of the CDR3 is TGCAGCGTTCAGGGGCAGACCCGCTCTGGGGCCAACGTCCTGACTTTC.

The V and J genes are TRBV7-3 and TRBJ1-2; D unresolved. The CDR3 length is 15 residues. Germline V CDR1 and CDR2: SGHTA, FQGTGA. The V gene lost 1 base and the J gene lost 13 bases, with 22 bases spanning the gap. The CDR3 region has the DNA TGTGCCAGCAGCTTAAATTTGGGCGGGGTCGCTGAACTCACCTTC. This codes for CASSLNLGGVAELTF.

J is TRBJ1-2 and V is TRBV4-1; the match to TRBD1 covers 9 bases. Germline CDR1 MGHRA, CDR2 YSYEKL. V dropped 0 bases and J dropped 3; count of bases not matched to a gene: 5. The CDR3 has 16 residues. This CDR3 reads CASSQDRTGEYYGYTF. CDR3 bases: TGCGCCAGCAGCCAAGATAGGACAGGGGAGTACTATGGCTACACCTTC.

The CDR3 protein is CASGQGSYEQYF. The CDR3, as DNA: TGTGCCAGTGGACAGGGCTCCTACGAGCAGTACTTC. The chain employs TRBV19 and TRBJ2-7; 8 positions agree with TRBD1. The junction had 0 bases not matched to a gene; V was cut back by 8 bases and J by 0 bases. Germline assignment: CDR1 LNHDA and CDR2 SQIVND (reference sequence). The CDR3 covers 12 residues.

A single count supports this clone. The chain employs TRBV25-1 and TRBJ2-3, with 8 bases aligning to TRBD1. CDR1 is MGHDK, CDR2 SYGVNS, per germline. This CDR3 spans 16 amino acids. Trimming cost V 3 bases and J 5 bases; bases outside gene matches: 10. The CDR3 bases are TGTGCCAGCAGTGACTGGGGCAGGGGGCAAAGAGATACGCAGTATTTT. This translates into CASSDWGRGQRDTQYF.

The chain employs TRBV19 and TRBJ2-5, with D maybe TRBD2 (6 bases). TRBJ2-7 matches the DNA end more closely, so the J call is doubtful. CDR3 length: 16 residues. CDR1 and CDR2 (germline): LNHDA, SQIVND (reference sequence). CDR3 protein: CASSIVAGMGTYEQYF. Here the CDR3 DNA reads TGTGCCAGTAGTATAGTTGCGGGAATGGGCACCTACGAGCAGTACTTC.

The rearrangement uses TRBV27 and TRBJ2-1, with D perhaps matching TRBD2 (5 bases). Trimming cost V 1 base and J 7 bases, with 17 bases left between them. Per germline, CDR1 MNHEY and CDR2 SMNVEV (reference sequence). This CDR3 has 16 amino acids. The CDR3 loop is CASSLYAGLRANEQFF. In nucleotides, the CDR3 is TGTGCCAGCAGTTTATACGCAGGTCTGAGGGCAAATGAGCAGTTCTTC.

The gene calls are TRBV5-1 and TRBJ1-1; tentatively, D is TRBD1 (5 bases). Trimming left V 3 bases short and J 1 base short, with 10 bases between. The CDR3 runs to 14 residues. CDR1 SGHRS and CDR2 YFSETQ come from the germline V gene. The CDR3 coding sequence is TGCGCCAGCAGCTCCTCGGGGGGGAACACTGAAGCTTTCTTT. It yields the protein CASSSSGGNTEAFF.

The chain uses TRBV10-3 and TRBJ1-1; D possibly corresponds to TRBD1 (5 bases). This CDR3 region has 15 residues. V was trimmed by 4 bases and J by 3 bases, leaving 15 bases between them. Germline values: CDR1 ENHRY, CDR2 SYGVKD. This chain's CDR3 is CAISGSGEGHTEAFF. CDR3 in DNA: TGTGCCATCAGTGGTTCGGGGGAGGGTCACACTGAAGCTTTCTTT.

V usage is TRBV2 and J usage is TRBJ2-2; 7 bases match TRBD1. The CDR3 is 12 amino acids. CDR1 and CDR2 (germline): SNHLY, FYNNEI. The junction had 2 bases not matched to a gene; V was cut back by 7 bases and J by 6 bases. The CDR3 region is CASTDRAGELFF. CDR3 bases: TGTGCCAGCACTGACAGGGCCGGGGAGCTGTTTTTT.

J is TRBJ1-4 and V is TRBV6-4; D is unresolved. Looked up from germline, CDR1 is MRHNA and CDR2 is SNTAGT. V was shortened by 8 bases and J by 3 bases, with 7 bases between the two germline ends. This CDR3 comprises 12 residues. The CDR3 loop reads CASVTANEKLFF. The CDR3 DNA is TGTGCCAGCGTGACTGCTAATGAAAAACTGTTTTTT.

The V gene is TRBV7-6, the J gene TRBJ2-6; D call uncertain. CDR1 SGHVS and CDR2 FNYEAQ come from the germline V gene. The CDR3 totals 14 residues. V was trimmed by 6 bases and J by 0 bases, leaving 6 bases between them. CDR3 residues: CASRSYSGANVLTF. The DNA for the CDR3 is TGTGCCAGCAGGAGTTACTCTGGGGCCAACGTCCTGACTTTC.

The chain carries TRBV21-1 and TRBJ1-1; the table calls TRBD1, which could not be checked here. TRBV21-1 is given as a pseudogene. The length of the CDR3 is 16 residues. The CDR3 DNA reads TGTGCCAGCAGCCAGGGGACGGCTGACCCGAACACTGAAGCTTTCTTT. Protein: CASSQGTADPNTEAFF.

This CDR3 is CASSQFPPGTGGEQYF. DNA of the CDR3: TGTGCCAGCAGCCAGTTCCCTCCCGGGACAGGGGGCGAGCAGTACTTC. The rearrangement joins TRBV11-2 to TRBJ2-7; 11 nucleotides align to TRBD1. This CDR3 has 16 amino acids. V gave up 5 bases and J gave up 6 bases; unmatched junction bases: 12. Germline V gene data show CDR1 as SGHAT and CDR2 as FQNNGV.